This T cell receptor beta chain was documented in a study of cytomegalovirus exposure and HLA in healthy donors. Regarding the study as a whole: Evidence from a later analysis indicated that most CMV-associated TCR beta chains looked HLA-restricted.

With 60 Vbeta and 13 Jbeta primers, the PCR was carried out. The protocol was immunoSEQ multiplex PCR, while the TCRdb copy is restricted to in-frame clones and leaves out a portion. Here the sample spans around 100,000 clones, approximately 66% being singletons. As concerns this clone: Its antigen remains unknown.

Sequences were obtained from PBMCs. This receptor was obtained from a woman between 45 and 60 years old in good health and CMV-seronegative.

The CDR3 reads CASSPLRDRGGGELFF. CDR3 coding DNA: TGTGCCAGCAGCCCCCTCCGGGACAGGGGCGGCGGGGAGCTGTTTTTT. This sequence joins TRBV9 and TRBJ2-2; 10 bases fit TRBD1. Germline values: CDR1 SGDLS, CDR2 YYNGEE. This CDR3 is built from 16 residues. Losses at the gene ends were 4 bases for V and 7 bases for J; bases not matched to a gene: 10.